The rows below give T cell receptor beta chains drawn from one sample of a study of Ad26.COV2.S vaccination and SARS-CoV-2 variants. The method was immunoSEQ multiplex PCR; TCRdb's version includes in-frame clones alone and lacks a portion of them. The sample yields about 410,000 clones, roughly 90% seen once. Sequenced material: peripheral blood, taken in a trial of Ad26.COV2.S vaccine versus placebo. The receptors were gathered from a person aged 18-65 years who received the Ad26.COV2.S COVID-19 vaccine or a placebo. CDR3s include the opening cysteine and the closing phenylalanine or tryptophan. The D gene is left open where the match is weak. Clone size, where shown, is once, few, many, or a class for clones that have expanded.

CDR3 DNA: TGTGCCAGCGAAGATGTTAGCGGGAGGGCCAATGAGCAGTTCTTC
CDR3 protein: CASEDVSGRANEQFF
D gene: TRBD2
clone size: -
V gene: TRBV6-5
J gene: TRBJ2-1
CDR3 length: 15

CDR3 DNA: TGTGCCAGCAGCTCAGGGGGAGCAGATACGCAGTATTTT
CDR3 protein: CASSSGGADTQYF
D gene: TRBD1
clone size: -
V gene: TRBV5-6
J gene: TRBJ2-3
CDR3 length: 13

CDR3 DNA: TGTGCCAGCAGTTATCGGCAGGGCGGCTACGAGCAGTACTTC
CDR3 protein: CASSYRQGGYEQYF
D gene: -
clone size: -
V gene: TRBV6-6
J gene: TRBJ2-7
CDR3 length: 14

CDR3 DNA: TGTGCCAGTAGAGGCCGGAAGGAGGGCGGGGAGCTGTTTTTT
CDR3 protein: CASRGRKEGGELFF
D gene: -
clone size: -
V gene: TRBV19
J gene: TRBJ2-2
CDR3 length: 14

CDR3 DNA: TGTGCCAGCAGTTCCCCCCCACAGGCTCTCTATGGCTACACCTTC
CDR3 protein: CASSSPPQALYGYTF
D gene: -
clone size: -
V gene: TRBV28
J gene: TRBJ1-2
CDR3 length: 15

CDR3 DNA: TGTGCCAGCAGCTTGGTCGGGACTAGTGACGAGCAGTACTTC
CDR3 protein: CASSLVGTSDEQYF
D gene: TRBD2
clone size: -
V gene: TRBV5-6
J gene: TRBJ2-7
CDR3 length: 14

CDR3 DNA: TGCGCCAGCGCCTCCGGGACAACCTACTACGAGCAGTACTTC
CDR3 protein: CASASGTTYYEQYF
D gene: -
clone size: -
V gene: TRBV10-1
J gene: TRBJ2-7
CDR3 length: 14

CDR3 DNA: TGCAGTGCTAGAAAGGAGGAGCAGTACTTC
CDR3 protein: CSARKEEQYF
D gene: -
clone size: -
V gene: TRBV20-1
J gene: TRBJ2-7
CDR3 length: 10

CDR3 DNA: TGTGCCAGCAGCAAATTTCCGGAAATGAACACTGAAGCTTTCTTT
CDR3 protein: CASSKFPEMNTEAFF
D gene: -
clone size: -
V gene: TRBV21-1
J gene: TRBJ1-1
CDR3 length: 15

CDR3 DNA: TGTGCCAGCAGCCAAGGCAATAGAGGAACGCAGTATTTT
CDR3 protein: CASSQGNRGTQYF
D gene: -
clone size: once
V gene: TRBV14
J gene: TRBJ2-3
CDR3 length: 13

CDR3 DNA: TGTGCCAGTAGTATTACGACTAGCGGGAGGTCCTGGGGGAGTGAGCAGTTCTTC
CDR3 protein: CASSITTSGRSWGSEQFF
D gene: TRBD2
clone size: -
V gene: TRBV19
J gene: TRBJ2-1
CDR3 length: 18

CDR3 DNA: TGTGCCAGCAGCGCGCCCGGGACTAGCCAGAATGAGCAGTTCTTC
CDR3 protein: CASSAPGTSQNEQFF
D gene: TRBD2
clone size: -
V gene: TRBV11-2
J gene: TRBJ2-1
CDR3 length: 15

CDR3 DNA: TGTGCCAGCACCTGGGGGGGGGCCAACTATGGCTACACCTTC
CDR3 protein: CASTWGGANYGYTF
D gene: -
clone size: once
V gene: TRBV28
J gene: TRBJ1-2
CDR3 length: 14